A selection of T cell receptor beta chains follows, all from one sample in a study of T-cell reconstitution after alpha-beta-depleted transplantation in children. Each CDR3 protein gets one entry after TCRdb re-called the PCR reads with MiXCR. The sample records a few hundred thousand distinct CDR3 sequences, 24% being singletons. Sample: PBMCs, mostly from graft donor cells, taken 360 days after TCRalphabeta/CD19-depleted stem cell transplant. The source is a female patient aged 2 to 10 who had a stem cell transplant for congenital amegakaryocytic thrombocytopenia, so the T cells may come from the graft donor. The CDR3 runs from the conserved cysteine through the conserved F or W. Not all rows give a size; the values are once, few, many and, for expanded clones, a class.

J	V	size	CDR3
TRBJ2-2	TRBV30	NA	CAWSDGTGMPGELFF
TRBJ2-1	TRBV2	many	CASSHRAQKNEQFF
TRBJ2-7	TRBV11-2	NA	CASSSYMSSYEQYF
TRBJ1-2	TRBV20-1	NA	CSARPIQGTYGYTF
TRBJ2-7	TRBV5-1	NA	CASSRGPASYEQYF
TRBJ1-1	TRBV12-3/TRBV12-4	NA	CASSLTLAFF
TRBJ1-5	TRBV12-3/TRBV12-4	NA	CASSPLGGNQPQHF
TRBJ2-2	TRBV5-1	few	CASRPLRGGNTGELFF
TRBJ2-2	TRBV10-3	once	CAISEGILAGPTGELFF
TRBJ1-1	TRBV10-3	NA	CAISDPQGVGTEAFF
TRBJ2-5	TRBV6-5	few	CASSYPLTSGKETQYF
TRBJ1-2	TRBV20-1	few	CSARPDRGPWEIDGYTF
TRBJ2-7	TRBV20-1	few	CSAGTGAHEQYF
TRBJ2-3	TRBV20-1	NA	CSTWASTDTQYF
TRBJ2-3	TRBV2	NA	CASIPGGNTDTQYF
TRBJ2-7	TRBV4-3	NA	CASSPTLYRGGYEQYF
TRBJ2-3	TRBV24-1	NA	CATSEPSSGRAADTQYF
TRBJ2-7	TRBV28	NA	CASSLLRGSSYEQYF
TRBJ2-7	TRBV29-1	many	CSGREAYEQYF
TRBJ1-1	TRBV6-2/TRBV6-3	many	CASSYRGNTEAFF
TRBJ1-1	TRBV29-1	NA	CSVWDRGVSEAFF
TRBJ2-7	TRBV5-1	NA	CASSSAGTGGNEQYF
TRBJ2-7	TRBV12-3/TRBV12-4	NA	CASSPDSSYEQYF
TRBJ2-1	TRBV9	NA	CASSVATTDRGGLGEQFF
TRBJ2-5	TRBV2	NA	CASTPGRIKETQYF
TRBJ1-4	TRBV18	few	CASSPPGQGDEKLFF
TRBJ2-7	TRBV7-2	NA	CASSSALGAGGRGYEQYF
TRBJ2-7	TRBV23-1	NA	CASSHPDYTIYEQYF
TRBJ1-1	TRBV4-1	few	CASSQLTANTEAFF
TRBJ1-5	TRBV20-1	few	CSARDPGVGNQPQHF
TRBJ2-3	TRBV29-1	NA	CSVAHGASTDTQYF
TRBJ2-7	TRBV6-2/TRBV6-3	few	CASSYSKFVEQYF
TRBJ2-3	TRBV12-3/TRBV12-4	many	CASSLLRGTHTDTQYF
TRBJ2-7	TRBV28	few	CASRRLATYEQYF
TRBJ2-1	TRBV28	few	CASSLAGDLGYEQFF
TRBJ1-1	TRBV20-1	few	CSVNRVTEAFF
TRBJ2-5	TRBV12-3/TRBV12-4	NA	CASSSPHRGAAETQYF
TRBJ1-1	TRBV11-2	few	CASSFGRNTEAFF
TRBJ1-1	TRBV28	few	CASSPDRGGTEAFF
TRBJ2-5	TRBV29-1	few	CSVGDRGETQYF
TRBJ1-1	TRBV12-3/TRBV12-4	many	CASSPQGLTEAFF
TRBJ1-3	TRBV2	few	CASSIRTAGNTIYF
TRBJ2-1	TRBV7-9	NA	CASSLAPLHNEQFF
TRBJ2-2	TRBV5-6	few	CASNGAPGELFF
TRBJ2-2	TRBV12-3/TRBV12-4	few	CASSLAIPRRTGELFF
TRBJ2-3	TRBV20-1	NA	CSARVLLRRTDTQYF
TRBJ2-7	TRBV12-3/TRBV12-4	few	CASSPDLSYEQYF
TRBJ2-7	TRBV20-1	NA	CSARRQGIAGVPYEQYF
TRBJ2-1	TRBV4-2	few	CASSQDRAAGEALADNEQFF
TRBJ2-5	TRBV20-1	many	CSARWASDWETQYF
TRBJ2-7	TRBV20-1	few	CSASLVGSEQYF
TRBJ2-2	TRBV4-2	NA	CASSQVGGHTGELFF
TRBJ2-7	TRBV9	few	CASSGGEGRSTYEQYF
TRBJ2-2	TRBV5-1	few	CASSSLAGGRTGELFF
TRBJ1-6	TRBV12-3/TRBV12-4	NA	CASRGTGDRNSPLHF